This TCR beta chain was sequenced during a study of blood T cell repertoires in COVID-19. As for the study in general: The origin of the acute and convalescent COVID-19 samples was the United States, Italy and Spain. T cells, B-cell-depleted T cells, or PBMCs supplied cDNA or gDNA.

Deletions cut 5 bases from V and 0 bases from J, with 20 bases between. This CDR3 has 18 amino acids. Germline-derived CDR1 and CDR2 are SEHNR and FQNEAQ (reference sequence). Authors' data handling: Scientists estimated how many nucleated cells there were by amplifying reference gene primers. Profiling relied on immunoSEQ multiplex PCR, and the TCRdb table lists in-frame clones only, not all of them. That table gives V, J and clone size, and the DNA gave D and trimming. The data contain more than 200,000 clones, about 80% of them singletons. Sequenced material: peripheral blood. The rearrangement uses TRBV7-9 and TRBJ1-3; unclear D gene. The TCR comes from a man aged 50-60 years with active or convalescent COVID-19. The DNA for the CDR3 is TGTGCCAGCAGCGGGCGGGTTTGCCTCCTTATCTCTGGAAACACCATATATTTT. Translation gives CASSGRVCLLISGNTIYF.